Below are 27 T cell receptor beta chains sequenced from a single sample in a study of radiation and T cells in renal cell carcinoma. Time point given: blood 2 weeks post-SBRT. Treatment reported: 15 Gy SBRT to primary tumor, nephrectomy 4 weeks later. The protocol was immunoSEQ multiplex PCR, while the TCRdb copy is restricted to in-frame clones and leaves out a portion. Here the sample spans about 130,000 clones, 81% being singletons. Source: blood, taken from a patient whose treatment included radiotherapy and nephrectomy. The receptors stem from a man aged 50 or older with renal cell carcinoma.

This clone appeared once. The gene calls are TRBV11-3 and TRBJ2-7; 7 nucleotides align to TRBD2. Trimming at V came to 3 bases and at J to 3 bases, leaving 8 bases not matched to a gene. The CDR3 loop spans 15 amino acids. Germline V gives CDR1 SGHNT, CDR2 YENEEA. The CDR3 DNA reads TGTGCCAGCAGCTTGTATAGCGGGCCTGACTACGAGCAGTACTTC. The encoded protein is CASSLYSGPDYEQYF.

This sequence joins TRBV2 and TRBJ2-3, with D perhaps TRBD1 (6 bases). The CDR3 extends over 14 amino acids. Germline CDR1 is SNHLY and CDR2 is FYNNEI. Trimming left V 5 bases short and J 8 bases short, with 17 bases between. This chain's CDR3 is CASSPQGLEGTQYF. Written as DNA, the CDR3 is TGTGCCAGCAGTCCACAGGGATTGGAAGGTACGCAGTATTTT.

This CDR3 is CASSVGTGDPYEQYF. The CDR3 DNA is TGTGCCAGTAGTGTAGGGACAGGGGATCCCTACGAGCAGTACTTC. The chain joins TRBV19 to TRBJ2-7; 10 bases line up with TRBD1. The V gene's germline CDR1 is LNHDA and CDR2 SQIVND (reference sequence). Germline trimming cut 5 bases from V and 2 bases from J; bases unmatched to any gene: 6. The CDR3 totals 15 residues. Complete variable domain (other parts from reference TRBV19 and TRBJ2-7): DGGITQSPKYLFRKEGQNVTLSCEQNLNHDAMYWYRQDPGQGLRLIYYSQIVNDFQKGDIAEGYSVSREKKESFPLTVTSAQKNPTAFYLCASSVGTGDPYEQYFGPGTRLTVT.

This clone was seen only once. V usage is TRBV7-2 and J usage is TRBJ1-2, with D possibly TRBD1 on 5 matching bases. CDR1 and CDR2 (germline): SGHTA, FQGNSA. Trimming pared 5 bases from V and 2 bases from J, leaving 18 bases between. The CDR3 extends over 16 amino acids. In DNA, the CDR3 is TGTGCCAGCAGCGGGGCCGCCGGGTCGGGAAACTATGGCTACACCTTC. Translated, it gives CASSGAAGSGNYGYTF.

The chain is built from TRBV12-5 and TRBJ1-3; D not resolved. Germline CDR1 is LGHNT and CDR2 is FRNRAP. CDR3 size: 14 residues. With 1 base removed from V and 3 bases from J, the gap between germline ends came to 7 bases. The CDR3 sequence is CASGLGRVGNTIYF. CDR3 nucleotides: TGTGCTAGTGGTTTGGGCCGAGTTGGAAACACCATATATTTT.

The genes are TRBV2 and TRBJ2-3; D possibly corresponds to TRBD1 (6 bases). Germline V CDR1 and CDR2: SNHLY, FYNNEI. Trimming left V 6 bases short and J 6 bases short, with 13 bases between. The CDR3 covers 13 residues. The CDR3 loop reads CASRQGPRDTQYF. CDR3 bases: TGTGCCAGCAGACAGGGCCCTCGTGATACGCAGTATTTT.

This clone has a handful of counts. J is TRBJ2-1 and V is TRBV14; TRBD2 matches at 13 bases. Germline CDR1 reads SGHDN; CDR2 reads FVKESK. With V trimmed by 8 bases and J by 12 bases, 7 bases remained unmatched. The CDR3 totals 13 residues. The CDR3 region is CASGTSGVTVQFF. The CDR3 DNA reads TGTGCCAGCGGGACTAGCGGGGTCACCGTGCAGTTCTTC.

The V and J genes are TRBV5-1 and TRBJ2-5; D assignment may be TRBD1 or TRBD2 (6 bases each). The CDR3 runs 18 residues. Germline CDR1 is SGHRS and CDR2 is YFSETQ. V shed 4 bases and J shed 2 bases, with 24 bases lying between them. The CDR3 sequence is CASSPGPSGGPSQETQYF. In DNA form, the CDR3 reads TGCGCCAGCAGCCCGGGCCCTAGTGGGGGGCCTTCTCAAGAGACCCAGTACTTC. Using reference TRBV5-1 and TRBJ2-5 for the parts outside the CDR3, the full variable domain is KAGVTQTPRYLIKTRGQQVTLSCSPISGHRSVSWYQQTPGQGLQFLFEYFSETQRNKGNFPGRFSGRQFSNSRSEMNVSTLELGDSALYLCASSPGPSGGPSQETQYFGPGTRLLVL.

V is TRBV30 and J is TRBJ2-7; D is uncertain. From germline, CDR1 is GTSNPN and CDR2 SVGIG (reference sequence). This CDR3 is built from 11 residues. V was shortened by 5 bases and J by 7 bases, with 12 bases between the two germline ends. The CDR3 here is CAWGQDREQYF. The CDR3 nucleotides are TGTGCCTGGGGTCAGGATCGGGAGCAGTACTTC.

The chain combines TRBV19 with TRBJ1-5; tentative D call: TRBD1 (5 bases). The germline CDR1 and CDR2 sequences are LNHDA and SQIVND (reference sequence). The ends were cut back, 5 bases at V and 2 bases at J, with 19 bases in the middle. This CDR3 spans 17 amino acids. The CDR3 coding sequence is TGTGCCAGTAGTTCCCGGGGACTCGCGACGGGCAATCAGCCCCAGCATTTT. This gives the protein CASSSRGLATGNQPQHF. Filled out from reference TRBV19 and TRBJ1-5, the complete variable domain reads DGGITQSPKYLFRKEGQNVTLSCEQNLNHDAMYWYRQDPGQGLRLIYYSQIVNDFQKGDIAEGYSVSREKKESFPLTVTSAQKNPTAFYLCASSSRGLATGNQPQHFGDGTRLSIL.

The chain has TRBV5-4 and TRBJ2-3; 8 bases fit TRBD2. CDR1 is SGHNT and CDR2 is YYREEE in the germline V gene (reference sequence). V lost 1 base, J lost 4 bases, and 2 bases stayed unmatched. The CDR3 totals 14 residues. The CDR3 DNA reads as TGTGCCAGCAGCTTGACGGGAGGGGCAGATACGCAGTATTTT. Encoded protein: CASSLTGGADTQYF.

The chain employs TRBV10-3 and TRBJ1-1; 8 nucleotides match TRBD1. Per germline, CDR1 ENHRY and CDR2 SYGVKD. The length of the CDR3 is 13 residues. V lost 11 bases, J lost 3 bases, and 8 bases stayed unmatched. The CDR3 region has the DNA TGTGCCTCAGGGGGCGGGGACCACACTGAAGCTTTCTTT. This encodes CASGGGDHTEAFF.

The chain couples TRBV28 to TRBJ1-1; 7 bases match TRBD1. V trimming: 3 bases; J trimming: 6 bases; junction bases outside the gene matches: 7. Germline assignment: CDR1 MDHEN and CDR2 SYDVKM. The CDR3 runs to 14 residues. CDR3 sequence: CASSFGDSSAEAFF. CDR3 sequence (DNA): TGTGCCAGCAGTTTTGGGGACAGTTCCGCTGAAGCTTTCTTT.

The chain uses TRBV15 and TRBJ1-2; the match to TRBD1 covers 10 bases. The CDR3 has 16 amino acids. Per the germline V gene, CDR1 is LNHNV and CDR2 is YYDKDF (reference sequence). Trimming removed 1 base from V and 6 bases from J; junction bases left unmatched: 8. CDR3 protein: CATSRGGQGTNHGYTF. The CDR3 coding sequence is TGTGCCACCAGCAGAGGGGGACAGGGGACCAACCATGGCTACACCTTC.

This sequence joins TRBV7-2 and TRBJ1-6; weak D call: TRBD1 (5 bases). Trimming pared 5 bases from V and 9 bases from J, leaving 14 bases between. The CDR3 runs to 14 residues. Germline-derived CDR1 and CDR2 are SGHTA and FQGNSA. The CDR3 sequence: CASSPYQGGSPLHF. The CDR3, as DNA: TGTGCCAGCAGCCCTTACCAGGGAGGTTCACCCCTCCACTTT.

The rearrangement joins TRBV7-9 to TRBJ2-1; tentative D call: TRBD1 (6 bases). CDR3 length equals 15 residues. Trimming took 2 bases from V and 8 from J, leaving 16 bases between them. Germline V gene data show CDR1 as SEHNR and CDR2 as FQNEAQ (reference sequence). In nucleotides, the CDR3 is TGTGCCAGCAGCTTAATGGACCAGGGGTTCCATGAGCAGTTCTTC. It specifies CASSLMDQGFHEQFF.

The rearrangement joins TRBV7-2 to TRBJ2-1, with a weak D call TRBD2 (5 bases). The CDR3 covers 12 residues. Germline V gene lookup returns CDR1 SGHTA and CDR2 FQGNSA. V was cut by 6 bases and J by 9 bases, with 12 bases left in between. Here the CDR3 reads CASSPGGPEQFF. As DNA, the CDR3 is TGTGCCAGCAGTCCCGGAGGCCCTGAGCAGTTCTTC.

This clone was found a few times. This chain's CDR3 is CASSVGWPQHF. The CDR3 bases are TGTGCCAGTAGTGTAGGATGGCCCCAGCATTTT. The V call is TRBV19, the J call TRBJ1-5; D is unresolved. V lost 5 bases and J 9 bases, leaving 8 bases between the germline ends. The V gene's germline CDR1 is LNHDA and CDR2 SQIVND (reference sequence). This CDR3 spans 11 amino acids.

This clone was detected once. The gene calls are TRBV25-1 and TRBJ2-1, with TRBD1 matching over 8 bases. V lost 1 base, J lost 9 bases, and 11 bases stayed unmatched. The CDR3 is 16 amino acids. In germline, CDR1 is MGHDK, CDR2 SYGVNS. The CDR3 DNA reads as TGTGCCAGCAGTGAATGGGGGACAGGAGGTGAGGGTGAGCAGTTCTTC. Translation gives CASSEWGTGGEGEQFF.

Concerning this clone itself: At one of its ends the junction is not consistent with the germline gene, which may arise from a read error. The genes are TRBV15 and TRBJ2-3; perhaps TRBD2 as D (6 bases). The CDR3 spans 16 residues. From germline, CDR1 is LNHNV and CDR2 YYDKDF (reference sequence). CDR3: CATSRTRLTNPEEGSF. CDR3 bases: TGTGCCACCAGCAGAACCCGACTGACAAACCCTGAGGAGGGGAGTTTT.

The chain has TRBV6-5 and TRBJ1-2, with unresolved D. The germline CDR1 and CDR2 sequences are MNHEY and SVGAGI. Trimming stripped 0 bases from V and 6 bases from J, with 8 bases between. There are 13 residues in the CDR3. For the CDR3, the DNA is TGTGCCAGCAGTTACTCGGGCACCAATGGCTACACCTTC. It encodes CASSYSGTNGYTF.

The rearrangement joins TRBV6-6 to TRBJ2-2; D is uncertain. Per the germline V gene, CDR1 is MNHNY and CDR2 is SVGAGI (reference sequence). Trimming shortened V by 4 bases and J by 9 bases, and 6 bases separated the two germline ends. There are 11 residues in the CDR3. The CDR3 loop is CASSLVRELFF. CDR3 sequence (DNA): TGTGCCAGCAGTTTGGTCAGGGAGCTGTTTTTT.

Comment on this clone: The same CDR3 also results from other DNA sequences found in this sample. The chain has TRBV28 and TRBJ1-5; D unresolved. The V gene lost 5 bases and the J gene lost 2 bases, with 4 bases spanning the gap. Germline V lookup: CDR1 MDHEN, CDR2 SYDVKM. The length of the CDR3 is 12 residues. Here the CDR3 reads CASSPGNQPQHF. CDR3 nucleotide sequence: TGTGCCAGCAGTCCCGGCAATCAGCCCCAGCATTTT.

The chain links TRBV18 to TRBJ1-3; TRBD1 matches 7 bases. From germline, CDR1 is KGHSH and CDR2 LQKENI. This CDR3 is 14 amino acids long. Trimming took 6 bases from V and 2 from J; bases not matched to a gene: 4. The CDR3 sequence is CASSQGGAGNTIYF. The CDR3 coding sequence is TGTGCCAGCTCCCAAGGGGGCGCTGGAAACACCATATATTTT. Combining the CDR3 with reference TRBV18 and TRBJ1-3 gives the whole variable domain NAGVMQNPRHLVRRRGQEARLRCSPMKGHSHVYWYRQLPEEGLKFMVYLQKENIIDESGMPKERFSAEFPKEGPSILRIQQVVRGDSAAYFCASSQGGAGNTIYFGEGSWLTVV.

Only a few counts were recorded for this clone. V and J are TRBV28 and TRBJ1-6, with 7 bases aligning to TRBD1. Unmatched junction bases numbered 4, after V lost 6 bases and J lost 8 bases. The CDR3 contains 13 residues. In germline, CDR1 is MDHEN, CDR2 SYDVKM. This CDR3 is CASRDRADSPLHF. CDR3 in DNA: TGTGCCAGCAGAGACAGGGCGGATTCACCCCTCCACTTT.

The chain has TRBV2 and TRBJ2-7, with a weak D call TRBD1 (5 bases). Germline V gene data show CDR1 as SNHLY and CDR2 as FYNNEI. CDR3 length: 12 amino acids. Trimming cost V 4 bases and J 6 bases, with 10 bases left between them. The CDR3 DNA follows: TGTGCCAGCAGTGCGAACAGGCGCGAGCAGTACTTC. Translation: CASSANRREQYF.

The chain couples TRBV5-1 to TRBJ2-3, with 9 bases aligning to TRBD2. The CDR3 has 13 amino acids. Germline V gene data show CDR1 as SGHRS and CDR2 as YFSETQ. Germline trimming cut 5 bases from V and 7 bases from J; bases unmatched to any gene: 5. The CDR3 loop is CASRTGLANTQYF. CDR3 sequence (DNA): TGCGCCAGCAGAACGGGACTAGCAAATACGCAGTATTTT.